These 19 T cell receptor beta chains originate from one sample sequenced in a study of blood T cell repertoires in COVID-19. Using immunoSEQ multiplex PCR, the repertoire was profiled, and TCRdb retains in-frame clones only, with some absent. This sample carries around 85,000 clones, roughly 91% of them seen once, and the ten largest clones take 1.2%. The sequenced material came from PBMCs or T cells enriched from blood (not recorded which). These receptors were collected from a woman in her 50s with acute COVID-19.

The chain carries TRBV7-8 and TRBJ1-5, with 7 bases that match TRBD1. V shed 7 bases, J shed 5 bases, and the junction held 11 bases outside the gene matches. There are 15 residues in the CDR3. CDR1 and CDR2 (germline): SGHVS, FQNEAQ. In DNA form, the CDR3 reads TGTGCCAGCATCGCGGACAGGCGCGGGGATCAGCCCCAGCATTTT. This gives the protein CASIADRRGDQPQHF.

This chain connects TRBV11-2 to TRBJ1-5; D gene uncertain. The CDR3 has 13 residues. CDR1 is SGHAT and CDR2 is FQNNGV in the germline V gene. The V and J ends lost 0 bases and 7 bases respectively, with 7 bases between them. The CDR3 loop is CASSLDAGQPQHF. The CDR3 nucleotides are TGTGCCAGCAGCTTAGATGCAGGCCAGCCCCAGCATTTT.

The chain couples TRBV3-1 (or the pseudogene TRBV3-2) to TRBJ2-7; the match to TRBD2 covers 8 bases. V gave up 6 bases and J gave up 6 bases; unmatched junction bases: 10. The CDR3 loop spans 14 amino acids. Germline V CDR1 and CDR2: LGHDT, YNNKEL (reference sequence). In DNA form, the CDR3 reads TGTGCCAGCAGTGGGGACTTGGCGGGGGGCGAGCAGTACTTC. Protein: CASSGDLAGGEQYF.

J is TRBJ1-5 and V is TRBV19, with 8 nucleotides matching TRBD1. The V and J ends lost 7 bases and 2 bases, in that order; junction bases with no gene match: 7. Germline values: CDR1 LNHDA, CDR2 SQIVND (reference sequence). The CDR3 is 15 residues long. In nucleotides, the CDR3 is TGTGCCAGTACAATGACAGGGGATGGCAATCAGCCCCAGCATTTT. It codes for CASTMTGDGNQPQHF.

The gene calls are TRBV25-1 and TRBJ2-7; 7 bases fit TRBD1. Looked up from germline, CDR1 is MGHDK and CDR2 is SYGVNS. V trimming: 7 bases; J trimming: 0 bases; junction bases outside the gene matches: 6. This CDR3 comprises 14 residues. CDR3 sequence reads: CASTRTGSSYEQYF. For the CDR3, the DNA is TGTGCCAGCACCAGGACAGGAAGCTCCTACGAGCAGTACTTC.

The chain couples TRBV5-6 to TRBJ2-2; 7 bases are a match to TRBD2. The CDR3 extends over 16 amino acids. With 7 bases clipped from V and 6 bases from J, the junction kept 15 bases outside the gene matches. CDR1 and CDR2 from the germline V gene are SGHDT and YYEEEE. The CDR3 bases are TGTGCCAGCGGGGGGAGGGCTGGCGGGCTCGCCGGGGAGCTGTTTTTT. It encodes CASGGRAGGLAGELFF. The full variable domain, in which reference TRBV5-6 and TRBJ2-2 provide the parts outside the CDR3, is DAGVTQSPTHLIKTRGQQVTLRCSPKSGHDTVSWYQQALGQGPQFIFQYYEEEERQRGNFPDRFSGHQFPNYSSELNVNALLLGDSALYLCASGGRAGGLAGELFFGEGSRLTVL.

This clone has a single count. V usage is TRBV3-1 (or the pseudogene TRBV3-2) and J usage is TRBJ2-7, with 9 bases aligning to TRBD1. This CDR3 region has 15 residues. CDR1 is LGHDT and CDR2 is YNNKEL in the germline V gene (reference sequence). V lost 5 bases and J lost 1; bases outside the gene matches: 6. The CDR3 reads CASSEATGGSYEQYF. CDR3 DNA sequence: TGTGCCAGCAGCGAAGCGACAGGGGGGTCCTACGAGCAGTACTTC.

The genes are TRBV10-3 and TRBJ2-5, with 8 bases identical to TRBD2. Germline CDR1 reads ENHRY; CDR2 reads SYGVKD. This CDR3 region has 15 residues. Trimming at V came to 2 bases and at J to 4 bases, leaving 6 bases not matched to a gene. The CDR3 region has the DNA TGTGCCATCAGTGAGGAAGGGGCGGGAGGAGAGACCCAGTACTTC. It translates to CAISEEGAGGETQYF.

CDR3 sequence reads: CASSLAPGQGGGELFF. In nucleotides, the CDR3 is TGTGCCAGCAGCTTAGCTCCAGGCCAGGGTGGCGGGGAGCTGTTTTTT. The rearrangement links TRBV11-2 to TRBJ2-2; tentative D call: TRBD1 (5 bases). Trimming left V 1 base short and J 7 bases short, with 16 bases between. The length of the CDR3 is 16 residues. From germline, CDR1 is SGHAT and CDR2 FQNNGV.

V is TRBV5-1 and J is TRBJ1-5; 10 positions match TRBD1. With V trimmed by 4 bases and J by 6 bases, 7 bases remained unmatched. The CDR3 has 15 amino acids. CDR1 is SGHRS, CDR2 YFSETQ, per germline. The chain's CDR3 is CASSQTTGGLQPQHF. The CDR3 region has the DNA TGCGCCAGCAGCCAAACGACAGGGGGCCTTCAGCCCCAGCATTTT.

The chain carries TRBV7-3 and TRBJ1-1; 10 bases match TRBD1. The CDR3 length is 17 residues. The junction had 17 bases not matched to a gene; V was cut back by 5 bases and J by 8 bases. Germline CDR1 is SGHTA and CDR2 is FQGTGA. The CDR3 nucleotides read TGTGCCAGCAGCGCGTCGGGACAGGGGTTTAGCAGTCGGGAAGCTTTCTTT. It translates to CASSASGQGFSSREAFF.

The chain recombines TRBV7-2 with TRBJ2-2; 10 bases fit TRBD2. This CDR3 contains 17 residues. Germline loops: CDR1 SGHTA, CDR2 FQGNSA. V shed 5 bases and J 2 bases; nucleotides not matched to a gene: 8. CDR3: CASSTPTSGKNTGELFF. The CDR3 DNA sequence: TGTGCCAGCAGCACCCCAACTAGCGGGAAAAACACCGGGGAGCTGTTTTTT.

J is TRBJ2-7 and V is TRBV6-5; D is perhaps TRBD2 (7 bases). This CDR3 spans 13 amino acids. Looked up from germline, CDR1 is MNHEY and CDR2 is SVGAGI. V dropped 6 bases and J dropped 4 bases, with 13 bases sitting between them. Here the CDR3 DNA reads TGTGCCAGCAGCCTAAGGGGGGGTTACGAGCAGTACTTC. Protein product: CASSLRGGYEQYF.

This chain links TRBV27 with TRBJ1-6, with 8 bases lining up with TRBD1. CDR1 is MNHEY, CDR2 SMNVEV, per germline (reference sequence). The J segment lost 10 bases and the V segment lost 4 bases, leaving 12 bases of the junction unmatched. This CDR3 is 16 amino acids long. The CDR3 sequence: CASSWAFQGASSPLHF. The CDR3 DNA follows: TGTGCCAGCAGTTGGGCCTTCCAGGGGGCTTCATCACCCCTCCACTTT.

The chain uses TRBV5-1 and TRBJ2-5, with 12 bases identical to TRBD2. The length of the CDR3 is 17 residues. Germline trimming cut 2 bases from V and 5 bases from J; bases unmatched to any gene: 10. The germline gives CDR1 SGHRS, CDR2 YFSETQ. CDR3 sequence: CASSFGLAGGPRETQYF. DNA of the CDR3: TGCGCCAGCAGCTTTGGGCTAGCGGGAGGGCCACGTGAGACCCAGTACTTC.

The CDR3 nucleotides read TGCGCCAGCAGCCAACCCGGGGAGGGGATGGGCACTGAAGCTTTCTTT. Its translation: CASSQPGEGMGTEAFF. The chain has TRBV5-1 and TRBJ1-1; D possibly corresponds to TRBD1 (5 bases). The CDR3 length is 16 residues. Per the germline V gene, CDR1 is SGHRS and CDR2 is YFSETQ. Between the trimmed V and J ends, which lost 4 bases and 4 bases, there was a span of 20 bases.

V is TRBV3-1 (or the pseudogene TRBV3-2) and J is TRBJ1-1; possible D gene TRBD1, 5 bases. From germline, CDR1 is LGHDT and CDR2 YNNKEL (reference sequence). V lost 3 bases to trimming and J lost 4 bases, with 9 bases between them. The length of the CDR3 is 13 residues. The CDR3: CASSQIRGTEAFF. DNA of the CDR3: TGTGCCAGCAGCCAGATTAGGGGCACTGAAGCTTTCTTT.

V usage is TRBV29-1 and J usage is TRBJ1-3, with TRBD1 matching 10 bases. Germline-derived CDR1 and CDR2 are SQVTM and ANQGSEA. J lost 5 bases, V lost 3 bases, and 1 base had no gene match. This CDR3 is 13 amino acids long. The CDR3 loop reads CSVEDRGRNTIYF. The CDR3 DNA sequence: TGCAGCGTTGAGGACAGGGGGAGAAACACCATATATTTT.

Concerning this clone itself: The sample carries other DNA sequences with the same CDR3. The V gene is TRBV5-6, the J gene TRBJ2-7; no firm D call. The CDR3 length is 11 residues. CDR1 and CDR2 from the germline V gene are SGHDT and YYEEEE. The ends were cut back, 1 base at V and 4 bases at J, with 3 bases in the middle. The CDR3 loop reads CASSLRYEQYF. The CDR3 DNA sequence: TGTGCCAGCAGCTTGCGTTACGAGCAGTACTTC. The full variable domain, completed using reference TRBV5-6 and TRBJ2-7, is DAGVTQSPTHLIKTRGQQVTLRCSPKSGHDTVSWYQQALGQGPQFIFQYYEEEERQRGNFPDRFSGHQFPNYSSELNVNALLLGDSALYLCASSLRYEQYFGPGTRLTVT.